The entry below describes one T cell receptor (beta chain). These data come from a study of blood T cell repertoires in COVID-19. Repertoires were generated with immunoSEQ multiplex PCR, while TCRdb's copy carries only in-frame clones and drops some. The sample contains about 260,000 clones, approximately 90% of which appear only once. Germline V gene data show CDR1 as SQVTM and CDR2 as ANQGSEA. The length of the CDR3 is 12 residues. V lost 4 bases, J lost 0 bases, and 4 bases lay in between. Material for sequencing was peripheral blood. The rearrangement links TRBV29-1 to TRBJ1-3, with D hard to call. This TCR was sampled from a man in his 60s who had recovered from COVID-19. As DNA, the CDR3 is TGCAGCGTTGTGAGCTCTGGAAACACCATATATTTT. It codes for CSVVSSGNTIYF. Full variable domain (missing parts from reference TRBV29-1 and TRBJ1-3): SAVISQKPSRDICQRGTSLTIQCQVDSQVTMMFWYRQQPGQSLTLIATANQGSEATYESGFVIDKFPISRPNLTFSTLTVSNMSPEDSSIYLCSVVSSGNTIYFGEGSWLTVV.